The subject of this entry is one T cell receptor (beta chain). Antigen: not known. This specimen belongs to a study of lymphopenia after photon versus proton radiotherapy. Study-level points and caveats: Post-nadir diversity loss with photons came from oligoclonal expansion, particularly CD8+ Temra cells.

Method: immunoSEQ multiplex PCR; TCRdb's copy keeps in-frame clones and lacks some. The sample yields about 70,000 clones, about 90% seen once. V lost 5 bases to trimming and J lost 6 bases, with 16 bases between them. Germline V lookup: CDR1 SGHVS, CDR2 FNYEAQ. This CDR3 has 14 residues. This sequence was found in an elderly man with esophageal cancer. The V and J genes are TRBV7-6 and TRBJ1-2; D is perhaps TRBD1 (5 bases). The sequencing used peripheral blood, collected from a patient treated with proton-based radiotherapy. In nucleotides, the CDR3 is TGTGCCAGCAGCGGGAGTGGGGGATTCGATGGCTACACCTTC. Protein: CASSGSGGFDGYTF.